The clone carrying this T cell receptor (beta chain) was observed a few times. Its specificity is unknown. The CDR3 has 14 amino acids. V was pared by 5 bases and J by 4 bases, with 7 bases of the junction left unmatched. This sample is drawn from a study of post-analysis software for immune sequencing data. Study conclusions and caveats: TRBV segments more frequent in patients than in controls numbered five and included TRBV5-6, TRBV5-1 and TRBV20-1.

cDNA libraries for TCR beta contained unique molecular identifiers. TCRdb independently ran MiXCR on the PCR reads; one entry per CDR3 protein. The sample holds hundreds of thousands of distinct CDR3 sequences; around 53% are singletons and the top ten take 4.6%. The receptor was isolated from a girl between 10 and 17 years old with multiple sclerosis. Sequenced sample: blood. The chain carries TRBV12-3 or TRBV12-4 and TRBJ2-7; 8 bases fit TRBD1. The CDR3 DNA reads as TGTGCCAGCAGTGCACAGGGGGGCGGTTACGAGCAGTACTTC. It translates to CASSAQGGGYEQYF.